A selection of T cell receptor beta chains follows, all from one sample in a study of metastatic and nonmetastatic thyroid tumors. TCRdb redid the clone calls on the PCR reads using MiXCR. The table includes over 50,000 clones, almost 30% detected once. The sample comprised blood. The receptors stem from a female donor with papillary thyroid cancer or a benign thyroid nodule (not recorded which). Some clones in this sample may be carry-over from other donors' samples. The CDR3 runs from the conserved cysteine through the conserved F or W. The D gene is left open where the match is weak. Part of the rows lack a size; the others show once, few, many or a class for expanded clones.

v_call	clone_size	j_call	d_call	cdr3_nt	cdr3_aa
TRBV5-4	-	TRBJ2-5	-	TGTGCCAGCAGCTTGTTGGAGACCCAGTACTTC	CASSLLETQYF
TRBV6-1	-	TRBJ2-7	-	TGTGCCAGCAGTGACAGGGGCAATTCCTACGAGCAGTACTTC	CASSDRGNSYEQYF
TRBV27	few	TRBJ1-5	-	TGTGCCAGCAGGGCTTACGGGGGCAATCAGCCCCAGCATTTT	CASRAYGGNQPQHF
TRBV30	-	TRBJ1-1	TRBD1	TGTGCCTGGAAGCGGACAGGGGGCACTGAAGCTTTCTTT	CAWKRTGGTEAFF
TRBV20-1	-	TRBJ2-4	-	TGCAGTGCTAGCCGACGGGACATTCAGTACTTC	CSASRRDIQYF
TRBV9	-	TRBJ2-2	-	TGTGCCAGCAGGGGCAGGGACGACACCGGGGAGCTGTTTTTT	CASRGRDDTGELFF
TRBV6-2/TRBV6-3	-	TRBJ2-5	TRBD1	TGTGCCAGCAGTTCAGGGGGCTCCGTAGAGACCCAGTACTTC	CASSSGGSVETQYF
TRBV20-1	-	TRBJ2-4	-	TGCAGTGCTCATCCGGGACCAACACTAAACATTCAGTACTTC	CSAHPGPTLNIQYF
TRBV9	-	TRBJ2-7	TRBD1	TGTGCCAGCAGCAACCAGGGACAGGGGGAATACGAGCAGTACTTC	CASSNQGQGEYEQYF
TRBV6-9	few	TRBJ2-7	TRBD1	TGTGCCAGCAGTTACGAATACAGGGGGCACTACGAGCAGTACTTC	CASSYEYRGHYEQYF
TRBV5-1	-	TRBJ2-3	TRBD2	TGCGCCAGCAGCTTGGGCCTAGCGGGAGGTGGAGAAGATACGCAGTATTTT	CASSLGLAGGGEDTQYF
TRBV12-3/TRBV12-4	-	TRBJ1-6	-	TGTGCCAGCAGTCGCGACTCCTTAAGGACGAATTCACCCCTCCACTTT	CASSRDSLRTNSPLHF
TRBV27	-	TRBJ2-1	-	TGTGCCAGCAGTTCTACCCGAGGGCAGGGGGAGGTCAATGAGCAGTTCTTC	CASSSTRGQGEVNEQFF
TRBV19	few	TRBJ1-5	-	TGTGCCAGTAGTATAGTCGGGGGGTCAAGCAATCAGCCCCAGCATTTT	CASSIVGGSSNQPQHF
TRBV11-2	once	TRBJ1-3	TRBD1	TGTGCCAGCAGCTTAGTACAGGGGTTCGGAAACACCATATATTTT	CASSLVQGFGNTIYF
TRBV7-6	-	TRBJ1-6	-	TGTGCCAGCAGCGTAAGCGCCGGCGGGAATTCACCCCTCCACTTT	CASSVSAGGNSPLHF
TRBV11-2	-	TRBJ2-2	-	TGTGCCAGCAGCTTAGGGATTGGTCGGACAGCCCTCTTCACCGGGGATCTGTTTTTT	CASSLGIGRTALFTGDLFF
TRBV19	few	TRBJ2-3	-	TGTGCCAGTAGTATCTGGGAGGATACGCAGTATTTT	CASSIWEDTQYF
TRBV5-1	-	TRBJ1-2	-	TGCGCCAGCAGCCTGGAGGAGGGCAGTGGCTACACCTTC	CASSLEEGSGYTF
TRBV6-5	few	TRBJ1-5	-	TGTGCCAGCAGTTACAGTGGAAATAGCAATCAGCCCCAGCATTTT	CASSYSGNSNQPQHF
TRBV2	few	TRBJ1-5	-	TGTGCAAGCAAGAGGAGTCAGAACAATCAGCCCCAGCATTTT	CASKRSQNNQPQHF
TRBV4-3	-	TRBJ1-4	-	TGCGCCAGCAGCCAAGAATCGCCGGACAGTCTCAGTAATCGGTTAAAACTGTTTTTT	CASSQESPDSLSNRLKLFF
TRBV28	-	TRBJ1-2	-	TGTGCCAGCAGCCCCATGGGGGGCGGCTATGGCTACACCTTC	CASSPMGGGYGYTF
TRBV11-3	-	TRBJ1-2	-	TGTGCCAGCAGCTCCCCAGGCGGCAACTATGGCTACACCTTC	CASSSPGGNYGYTF
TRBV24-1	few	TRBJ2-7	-	TGTGCCACCAGTGCGAATAGCGTACCCTACGAGCAGTACTTC	CATSANSVPYEQYF
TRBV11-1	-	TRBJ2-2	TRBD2	TGTGCCAGCAGCTTTCGGGGCGGGACTAGCGGGACCGTTCCCGGGGAGCTGTTTTTT	CASSFRGGTSGTVPGELFF
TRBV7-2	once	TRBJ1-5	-	TGTGCCAGCAGCTTAGGCGGCCTCAATCAGCCCCAGCATTTT	CASSLGGLNQPQHF
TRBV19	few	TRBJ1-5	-	TGTGCCAGTTCCAGTGGGAGGGTTCGCAATCAGCCCCAGCATTTT	CASSSGRVRNQPQHF
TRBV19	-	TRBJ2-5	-	TGTGCCAGTAGTCCGCCAGGGGCGGGGACCCAGTACTTC	CASSPPGAGTQYF
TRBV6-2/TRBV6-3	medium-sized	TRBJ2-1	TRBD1	TGTGCCAGCAGTTACCTCGGGACAGGGTACAATGAGCAGTTCTTC	CASSYLGTGYNEQFF
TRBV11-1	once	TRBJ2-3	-	TGTGCCAGCAGCTCGACGGGACTCACAGATACGCAGTATTTT	CASSSTGLTDTQYF
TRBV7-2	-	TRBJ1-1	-	TGTGCCAGCAGCTTACGGGCTAACACTGAAGCTTTCTTT	CASSLRANTEAFF
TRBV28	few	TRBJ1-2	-	TGTGCCAGCTTTGAGGGTCAGGGGTCTGATGCCTATGGCTACACCTTC	CASFEGQGSDAYGYTF
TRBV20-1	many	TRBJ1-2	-	TGCAGTGCTACCTCTGACAGGTCCTATGGCTACACCTTC	CSATSDRSYGYTF
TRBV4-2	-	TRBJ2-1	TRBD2	TGTGCCAGCAGCCAAGAGACTAGCGGGAGCAGTGAGCAGTTCTTC	CASSQETSGSSEQFF
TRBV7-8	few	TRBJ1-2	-	TGTGCCAGCAGCTTATCCGGCGAAGGGTATGGCTACACCTTC	CASSLSGEGYGYTF
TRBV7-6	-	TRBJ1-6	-	TGTGCCAGCAGCTTAGATTGGGACTCTTCACCCATACACTTT	CASSLDWDSSPIHF
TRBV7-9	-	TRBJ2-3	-	TGTGCCAGCAGCTTAAGCGTGAGCACAGATACGCAGTATTTT	CASSLSVSTDTQYF
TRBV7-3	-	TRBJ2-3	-	TGTGCCAGCAGCTTGGGACCCGAGCTCACAAATACGCAGTATTTT	CASSLGPELTNTQYF
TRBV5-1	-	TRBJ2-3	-	TGCTCCAGCAGCTCCTCCCGGCCAGGGGGGACAGATACGCAGTATTTT	CSSSSSRPGGTDTQYF
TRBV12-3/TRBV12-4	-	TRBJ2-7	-	TGTGCCAGCAGTTTTACGGGAGAAGGCGAGCAGTACTTC	CASSFTGEGEQYF
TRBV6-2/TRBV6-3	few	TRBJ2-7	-	TGTGCCAGCAGTTCCCGACCAATATCCTACGAGCAGTACTTC	CASSSRPISYEQYF
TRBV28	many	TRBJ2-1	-	TGTGCCAGCAGTTTAGAACTCGGGTCGAATGAGCAGTTCTTC	CASSLELGSNEQFF
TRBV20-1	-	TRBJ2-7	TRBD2	TGCAGTGCTAGCCGGGAGGGGTACGAGCAGTACTTC	CSASREGYEQYF
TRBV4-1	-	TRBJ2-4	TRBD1	TGCGCCAGCAGCCACGTGAGCGCCGGGACAGCAAAAAACATTCAGTACTTC	CASSHVSAGTAKNIQYF
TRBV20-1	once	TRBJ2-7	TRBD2	TGCAGTGCTAGAGCCCTCCTCCTAGCGGGAGATTACGAGCAGTACTTC	CSARALLLAGDYEQYF
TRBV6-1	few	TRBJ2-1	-	TGTGCCAGCAAAGGAGGCAACTCCTACAATGAGCAGTTCTTC	CASKGGNSYNEQFF
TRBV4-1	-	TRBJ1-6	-	TGCGCCAGCAGCCAAGATTCCGGGGCCTCCTATAATTCACCCCTCCACTTT	CASSQDSGASYNSPLHF
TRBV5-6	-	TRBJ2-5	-	TGTGCCAGCAGCCTAGACAGGAGTCTGAAGACCCAGTACTTC	CASSLDRSLKTQYF
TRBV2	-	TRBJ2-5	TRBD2	TGTGCCAGCAGACCGGGACTAGCACATGAGACCCAGTACTTC	CASRPGLAHETQYF
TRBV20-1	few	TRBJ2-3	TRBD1	TGCAGTGCTAGGGACAGGGTGGGGCTTCTAAGCACAGATACGCAGTATTTT	CSARDRVGLLSTDTQYF